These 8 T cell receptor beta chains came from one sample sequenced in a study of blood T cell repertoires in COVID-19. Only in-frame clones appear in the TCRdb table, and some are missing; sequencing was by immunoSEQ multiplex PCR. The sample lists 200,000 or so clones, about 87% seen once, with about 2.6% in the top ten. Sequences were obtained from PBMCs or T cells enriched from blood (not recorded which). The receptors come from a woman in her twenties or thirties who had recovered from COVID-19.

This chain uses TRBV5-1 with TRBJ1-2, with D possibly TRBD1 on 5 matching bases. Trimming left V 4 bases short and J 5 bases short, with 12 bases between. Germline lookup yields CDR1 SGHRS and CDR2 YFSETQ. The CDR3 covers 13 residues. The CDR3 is CASSTTDLYGYTF. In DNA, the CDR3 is TGCGCCAGCAGCACGACAGACCTTTATGGCTACACCTTC.

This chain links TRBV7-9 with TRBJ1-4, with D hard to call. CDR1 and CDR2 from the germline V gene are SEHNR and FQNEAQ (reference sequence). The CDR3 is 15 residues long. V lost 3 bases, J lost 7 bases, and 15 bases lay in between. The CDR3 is CASSLSRSLGEKLFF. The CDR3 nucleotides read TGTGCCAGCAGCTTGTCTAGGTCCTTAGGTGAAAAACTGTTTTTT.

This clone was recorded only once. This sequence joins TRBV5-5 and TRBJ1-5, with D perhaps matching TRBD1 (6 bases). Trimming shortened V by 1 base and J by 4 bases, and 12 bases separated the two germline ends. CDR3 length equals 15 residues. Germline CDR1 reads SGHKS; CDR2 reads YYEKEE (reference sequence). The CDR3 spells CASSLRDTMNQPQHF. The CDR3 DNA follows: TGTGCCAGCAGCTTGAGGGACACCATGAATCAGCCCCAGCATTTT.

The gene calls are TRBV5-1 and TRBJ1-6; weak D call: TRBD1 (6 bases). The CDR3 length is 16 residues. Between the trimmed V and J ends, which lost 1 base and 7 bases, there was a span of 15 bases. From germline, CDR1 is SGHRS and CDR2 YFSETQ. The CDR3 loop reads CASSLIGQGMNSPLHF. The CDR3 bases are TGCGCCAGCAGCTTGATAGGTCAGGGGATGAATTCACCCCTCCACTTT.

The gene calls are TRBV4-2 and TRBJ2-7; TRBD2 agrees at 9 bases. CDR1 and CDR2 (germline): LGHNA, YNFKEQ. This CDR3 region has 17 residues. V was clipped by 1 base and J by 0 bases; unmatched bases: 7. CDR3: CASSQVGEAGGSYEQYF. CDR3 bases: TGTGCCAGCAGCCAAGTAGGAGAAGCGGGGGGCTCCTACGAGCAGTACTTC.

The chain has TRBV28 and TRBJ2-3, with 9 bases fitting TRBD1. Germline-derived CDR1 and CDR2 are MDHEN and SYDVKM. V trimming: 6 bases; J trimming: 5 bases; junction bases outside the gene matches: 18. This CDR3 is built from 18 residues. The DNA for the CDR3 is TGTGCCAGCAGCCGGAAACCACCCCGGACAGGGGCAAAAGATACGCAGTATTTT. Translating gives CASSRKPPRTGAKDTQYF.

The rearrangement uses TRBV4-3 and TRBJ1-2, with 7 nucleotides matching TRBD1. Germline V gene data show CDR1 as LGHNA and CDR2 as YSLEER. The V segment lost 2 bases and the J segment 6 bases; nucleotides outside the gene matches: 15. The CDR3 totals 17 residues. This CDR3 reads CASSQSSKNRGRNGYTF. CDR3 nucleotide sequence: TGCGCCAGCAGCCAAAGCTCCAAGAACAGGGGTCGGAATGGCTACACCTTC.

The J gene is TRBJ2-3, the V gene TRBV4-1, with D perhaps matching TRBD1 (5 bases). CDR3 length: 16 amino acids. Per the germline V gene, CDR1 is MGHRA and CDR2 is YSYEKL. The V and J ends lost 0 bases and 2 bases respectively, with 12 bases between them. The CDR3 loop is CASSQEIQGNTDTQYF. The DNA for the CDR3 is TGCGCCAGCAGCCAAGAGATCCAGGGAAACACAGATACGCAGTATTTT.